The TCR beta chain under discussion was sequenced for a study of T-cell reconstitution after alpha-beta-depleted transplantation in children. Regarding this clonotype: What it recognizes is unknown.

Preparation of the TCRbeta library involved a method that used unique molecular identifiers. MiXCR, run by TCRdb on the PCR reads, gives a single entry per CDR3 protein. This table has 480,000 or so distinct CDR3 sequences, roughly a tenth appearing once. The CDR3 extends over 14 amino acids. Trimming shortened V by 1 base and J by 6 bases, and 10 bases separated the two germline ends. CDR1 and CDR2 from the germline V gene are LNHDA and SQIVND (reference sequence). The study, taken as a whole, reports: There were reportedly several hundred expanded graft clones from which alpha-beta T cells came about two months after transplant. For some patients, TCRbeta diversity was high at day 60 because of recipient T cells and thymic progenitors that survived.

The receptor was isolated from a child younger than 10 with inherited bone marrow failure, due to receive a stem cell transplant. The chain is built from TRBV19 and TRBJ2-1; D gene ambiguous. Sequenced here: PBMCs, sampled before TCRalphabeta/CD19-depleted stem cell transplant. The CDR3 here is CASSIGMVANEQFF. DNA for the CDR3: TGTGCCAGTAGTATAGGTATGGTAGCCAATGAGCAGTTCTTC.